This TCR beta chain was recovered during a study of CD8+ T cells in alopecia areata. Reverse transcription of extracted RNA yielded cDNA, which provided the sequencing template. Clones were sequenced by immunoSEQ multiplex PCR, and TCRdb holds only the in-frame ones, with some missing. The sample carries roughly 150,000 clones, roughly 50% recorded once. This CDR3 has 15 amino acids. Between the trimmed V and J ends, which lost 4 bases and 0 bases, there was a span of 11 bases. The germline gives CDR1 MGHRA, CDR2 YSYEKL. The V call is TRBV4-1, the J call TRBJ2-3; D ambiguous. Source material: CD4+ T cells sorted from blood. The origin of this receptor is a human donor in good health. CDR3 DNA: TGCGCCAGCAGCCTTTCTCGGAGTAGCACAGATACGCAGTATTTT. Its translation: CASSLSRSSTDTQYF.